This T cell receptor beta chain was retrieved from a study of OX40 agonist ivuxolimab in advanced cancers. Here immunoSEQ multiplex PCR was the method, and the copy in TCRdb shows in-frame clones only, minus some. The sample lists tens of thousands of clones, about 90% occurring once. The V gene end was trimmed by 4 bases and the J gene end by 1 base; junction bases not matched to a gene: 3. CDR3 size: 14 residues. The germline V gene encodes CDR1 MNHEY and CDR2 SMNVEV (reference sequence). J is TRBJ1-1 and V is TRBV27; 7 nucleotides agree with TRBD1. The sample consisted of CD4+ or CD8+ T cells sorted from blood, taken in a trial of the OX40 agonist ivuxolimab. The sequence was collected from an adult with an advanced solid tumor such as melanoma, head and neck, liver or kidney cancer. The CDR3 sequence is CASSSGQKNTEAFF. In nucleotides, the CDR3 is TGTGCCAGCAGTTCGGGACAGAAGAACACTGAAGCTTTCTTT.